These 13 T cell receptor beta chains came from one sample sequenced in a study of CD8+CD57+ T cells in acquired aplastic anemia. Genomic DNA, the template, was used for profiling of the TCR beta VDJ and CDR3. From the reads, TCRdb called clonotypes with MiXCR, one entry per CDR3 protein. The table has 150,000 to 200,000 distinct CDR3 sequences, approximately 44% seen once; the top ten hold approximately 1%. Sequenced: sorted CD4+, CD8+, or CD8+CD57+ T cells (not recorded which) from PBMCs. The receptors were gathered from a human donor in good health.

This rearrangement joins TRBV29-1 to TRBJ2-2; no clear D. This CDR3 has 13 amino acids. Germline V gene sequence: CDR1 SQVTM, CDR2 ANQGSEA. The V end was cut by 7 bases, the J end by 0 bases, with 9 bases between. Here the CDR3 reads CSGTEANTGELFF. The CDR3 region has the DNA TGCAGCGGTACAGAGGCGAACACCGGGGAGCTGTTTTTT.

V usage is TRBV9 and J usage is TRBJ2-3; D might be TRBD1 (6 bases). Trimming shortened V by 4 bases and J by 3 bases, and 9 bases separated the two germline ends. The CDR3 is 13 residues long. Germline-derived CDR1 and CDR2 are SGDLS and YYNGEE. For the CDR3, the DNA is TGTGCCAGCAGCTTACAGGGTACAGATACGCAGTATTTT. Translating gives CASSLQGTDTQYF.

In its sample, this clonotype was seen a few times. This chain connects TRBV7-3 to TRBJ1-1; D is unresolved. The V end was cut by 4 bases, the J end by 4 bases, with 10 bases between. There are 13 residues in the CDR3. Per germline, CDR1 SGHTA and CDR2 FQGTGA. The CDR3, as DNA: TGTGCCAGCAGCTCTACCGGGTCCACTGAAGCTTTCTTT. It encodes CASSSTGSTEAFF. The entire variable domain, with the rest obtained from reference TRBV7-3 and TRBJ1-1, is as follows: GAGVSQTPSNKVTEKGKYVELRCDPISGHTALYWYRQSLGQGPEFLIYFQGTGAADDSGLPNDRFFAVRPEGSVSTLKIQRTERGDSAVYLCASSSTGSTEAFFGQGTRLTVV.

J is TRBJ2-5 and V is TRBV25-1; D is unclear. CDR1 is MGHDK, CDR2 SYGVNS, per germline. With 4 bases removed from V and 1 base from J, the gap between germline ends came to 13 bases. The CDR3 runs to 15 residues. The CDR3 here is CASSAPRPLQETQYF. DNA of the CDR3: TGTGCCAGCAGTGCGCCAAGACCCCTCCAAGAGACCCAGTACTTC.

V usage is TRBV19 and J usage is TRBJ2-7; D is uncertain. V lost 1 base and J 2 bases, leaving 9 bases between the germline ends. From germline, CDR1 is LNHDA and CDR2 SQIVND (reference sequence). The CDR3 spans 14 residues. The CDR3 nucleotides read TGTGCCAGTAGTATAGGACGCCAGGCCTACGAGCAGTACTTC. It codes for CASSIGRQAYEQYF.

The rearrangement uses TRBV7-6 and TRBJ2-2; no definite D call. The CDR3 spans 13 residues. The germline V and J ends were trimmed by 7 bases and 6 bases, with 12 bases remaining between them. CDR1 is SGHVS, CDR2 FNYEAQ, per germline. The CDR3 DNA is TGTGCCAGCACCCCACTGTCGGCCGGGGAGCTGTTTTTT. Amino acid sequence: CASTPLSAGELFF. Complete variable domain (other parts from reference TRBV7-6 and TRBJ2-2): GAGVSQSPRYKVTKRGQDVALRCDPISGHVSLYWYRQALGQGPEFLTYFNYEAQQDKSGLPNDRFSAERPEGSISTLTIQRTEQRDSAMYRCASTPLSAGELFFGEGSRLTVL.

A remark on this clonotype: An end of the junction does not agree with germline; a read error may underlie this. The chain couples TRBV19 to TRBJ1-5, with 8 nucleotides matching TRBD1. Germline V gene data show CDR1 as LNHDA and CDR2 as SQIVND (reference sequence). The CDR3 length is 10 residues. The CDR3 protein is CASTGTGLTF. The DNA for the CDR3 is TGTGCCAGTACCGGGACAGGTCTTACTTTT.

The V and J genes are TRBV6-7 and TRBJ2-3, with D tentatively TRBD2 (6 bases). TRBV6-7 is an open reading frame, and its role is uncertain. The CDR3 extends over 14 amino acids. The V gene lost 9 bases and the J gene lost 1 base, with 14 bases spanning the gap. In nucleotides, the CDR3 is TGTGCCAGAGATTGGGGGACTGGCACAGATACGCAGTATTTT. Translation: CARDWGTGTDTQYF.

This sequence joins TRBV20-1 and TRBJ1-2; D unclear. There are 13 residues in the CDR3. V lost 3 bases to trimming and J lost 2 bases, with 10 bases between them. From germline, CDR1 is DFQATT and CDR2 SNEGSKA (reference sequence). CDR3 DNA: TGCAGTGCTAGTGCACGGATAAACTATGGCTACACCTTC. It yields the protein CSASARINYGYTF.

The rearrangement joins TRBV9 to TRBJ2-5; a possible D gene is TRBD2 (7 bases). The CDR3 loop spans 14 amino acids. The V end lost 2 bases, the J end lost 7 bases, and 15 bases lay between the germline ends. Germline-derived CDR1 and CDR2 are SGDLS and YYNGEE. In DNA, the CDR3 is TGTGCCAGCAGCGTCGGGGGGCCCGAGGGGACCCAGTACTTC. This translates into CASSVGGPEGTQYF.

This chain uses TRBV11-1 with TRBJ2-6; D may be TRBD1 or TRBD2 (5 bases each). The germline CDR1 and CDR2 sequences are SGHAT and FQDESV (reference sequence). Trimming cost V 5 bases and J 0 bases, with 17 bases left between them. CDR3 length: 18 amino acids. The CDR3 DNA follows: TGTGCCAGCAGCGCGGCGGGCAGGGAACACTCTGGGGCCAACGTCCTGACTTTC. The encoded protein is CASSAAGREHSGANVLTF.

The chain employs TRBV6-4 and TRBJ2-1; TRBD2 matches at 7 bases. Germline assignment: CDR1 MRHNA and CDR2 SNTAGT. This CDR3 is built from 14 residues. The V and J ends lost 6 bases and 3 bases, in that order; junction bases with no gene match: 5. The CDR3 region has the DNA TGTGCCAGCAGACGACTAGCTTTCTACAATGAGCAGTTCTTC. Its protein product is CASRRLAFYNEQFF.

The rearrangement links TRBV7-2 to TRBJ2-7; unclear D gene. V lost 3 bases, J lost 0 bases, and 6 bases lay in between. This CDR3 has 13 residues. The germline CDR1 and CDR2 sequences are SGHTA and FQGNSA. The CDR3: CASSLKSSYEQYF. In DNA, the CDR3 is TGTGCCAGCAGCTTGAAAAGCTCCTACGAGCAGTACTTC.